This T cell receptor (beta chain) came from a study of blood T cell repertoires in COVID-19. As for the study in general: The analysed material was cDNA or gDNA that came from T cells, B-cell-depleted T cells, or PBMCs.

Authors' data handling: Using reference gene primer amplification, nucleated cell counts were estimated. Repertoires were generated with immunoSEQ multiplex PCR, while TCRdb's copy carries only in-frame clones and drops some. V and J calls and clone size are those listed in that table; D and trimming were worked out from the DNA. The sample has about 240,000 clones; 75% to 85% are singletons. The TCR originated in a woman in her sixties or seventies with acute or convalescent COVID-19. The sequenced material came from peripheral blood.

The CDR3 nucleotides read TGCGCCAGCCCGGACAGGGGGAGCAATCAGCCCCAGCATTTT. Its protein product is CASPDRGSNQPQHF. The genes are TRBV10-1 and TRBJ1-5; 10 nucleotides line up with TRBD1. Unmatched junction bases numbered 2, after V lost 8 bases and J lost 1 base. Germline CDR1 is WNHNN and CDR2 is SYGVQD (reference sequence). The CDR3 sequence is 14 residues long.